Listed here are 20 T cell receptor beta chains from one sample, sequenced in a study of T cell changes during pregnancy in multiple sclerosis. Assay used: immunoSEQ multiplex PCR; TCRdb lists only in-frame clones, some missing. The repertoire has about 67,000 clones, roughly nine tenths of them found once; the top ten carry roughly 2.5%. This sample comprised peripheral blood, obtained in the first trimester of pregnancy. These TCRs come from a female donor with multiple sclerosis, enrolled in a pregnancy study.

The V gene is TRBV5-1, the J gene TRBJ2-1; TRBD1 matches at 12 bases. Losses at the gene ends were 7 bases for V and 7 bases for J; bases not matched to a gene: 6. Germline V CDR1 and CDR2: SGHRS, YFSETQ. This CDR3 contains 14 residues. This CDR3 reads CASRDRGLLNEQFF. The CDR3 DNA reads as TGCGCCAGCCGGGACAGGGGGCTTCTGAATGAGCAGTTCTTC.

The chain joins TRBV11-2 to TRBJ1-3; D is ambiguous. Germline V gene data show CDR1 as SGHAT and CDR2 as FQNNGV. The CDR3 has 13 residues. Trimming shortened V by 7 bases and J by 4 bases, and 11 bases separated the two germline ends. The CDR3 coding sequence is TGTGCCAGCAACCTTGCGGGGGGAAACACCATATATTTT. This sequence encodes CASNLAGGNTIYF.

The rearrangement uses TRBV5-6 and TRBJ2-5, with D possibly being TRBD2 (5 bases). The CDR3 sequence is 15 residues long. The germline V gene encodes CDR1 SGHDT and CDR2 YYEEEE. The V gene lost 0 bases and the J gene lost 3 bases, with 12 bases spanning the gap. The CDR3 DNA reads TGTGCCAGCAGCTTGGTGGCGGGCCTAGAAGAGACCCAGTACTTC. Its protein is CASSLVAGLEETQYF.

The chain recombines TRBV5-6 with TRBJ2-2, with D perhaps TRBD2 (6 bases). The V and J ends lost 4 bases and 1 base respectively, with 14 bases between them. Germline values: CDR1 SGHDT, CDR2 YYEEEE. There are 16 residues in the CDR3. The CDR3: CASSAPSALNTGELFF. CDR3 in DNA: TGTGCCAGCAGCGCACCTAGCGCCTTGAACACCGGGGAGCTGTTTTTT.

In DNA form, the CDR3 reads TGTGCCAGCAGCTTAATACAGAACACTGAAGCTTTCTTT. It encodes CASSLIQNTEAFF. The V call is TRBV7-8, the J call TRBJ1-1; D not resolved. The CDR3 is 13 residues long. With 2 bases removed from V and 1 base from J, the gap between germline ends came to 5 bases. Germline V CDR1 and CDR2: SGHVS, FQNEAQ.

The CDR3 protein is CASSPSPGGAYEQYF. The CDR3 DNA follows: TGTGCCAGCAGTCCCTCTCCGGGGGGGGCCTACGAGCAGTACTTC. The chain combines TRBV6-5 with TRBJ2-7; 8 bases are shared with TRBD2. Germline V gene data show CDR1 as MNHEY and CDR2 as SVGAGI. Germline trimming cut 5 bases from V and 2 bases from J; bases unmatched to any gene: 8. This CDR3 has 15 residues.

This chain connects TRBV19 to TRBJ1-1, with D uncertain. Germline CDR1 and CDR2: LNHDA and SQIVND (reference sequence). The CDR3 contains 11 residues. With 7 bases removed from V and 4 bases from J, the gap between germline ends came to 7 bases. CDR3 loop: CASTPGTEAFF. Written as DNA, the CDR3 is TGTGCCAGTACCCCGGGCACTGAAGCTTTCTTT.

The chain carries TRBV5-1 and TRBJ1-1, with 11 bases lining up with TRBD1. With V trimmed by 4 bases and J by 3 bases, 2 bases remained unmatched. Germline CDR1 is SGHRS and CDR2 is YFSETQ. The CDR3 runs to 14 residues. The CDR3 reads CASSGTGGYTEAFF. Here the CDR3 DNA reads TGCGCCAGCAGCGGGACAGGGGGTTACACTGAAGCTTTCTTT.

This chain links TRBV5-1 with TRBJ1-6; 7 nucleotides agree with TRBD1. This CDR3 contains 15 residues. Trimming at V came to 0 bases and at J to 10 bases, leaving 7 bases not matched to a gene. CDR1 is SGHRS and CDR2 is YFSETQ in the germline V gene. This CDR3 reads CASSLGVTGESPLHF. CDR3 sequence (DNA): TGCGCCAGCAGCTTGGGCGTCACAGGGGAATCACCCCTCCACTTT. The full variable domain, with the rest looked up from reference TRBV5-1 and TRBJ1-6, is KAGVTQTPRYLIKTRGQQVTLSCSPISGHRSVSWYQQTPGQGLQFLFEYFSETQRNKGNFPGRFSGRQFSNSRSEMNVSTLELGDSALYLCASSLGVTGESPLHFGNGTRLTVT.

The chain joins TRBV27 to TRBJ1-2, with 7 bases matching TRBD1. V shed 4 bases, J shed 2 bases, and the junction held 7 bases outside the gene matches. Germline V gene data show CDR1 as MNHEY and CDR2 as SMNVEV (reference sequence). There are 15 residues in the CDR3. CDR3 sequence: CASSSEGGGNYGYTF. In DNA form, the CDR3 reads TGTGCCAGCAGTTCCGAAGGGGGCGGAAACTATGGCTACACCTTC.

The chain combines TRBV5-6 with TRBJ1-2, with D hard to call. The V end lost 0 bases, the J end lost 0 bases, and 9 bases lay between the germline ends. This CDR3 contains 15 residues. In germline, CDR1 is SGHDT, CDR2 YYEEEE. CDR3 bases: TGTGCCAGCAGCTTGGCGTCGGGTTCTAACTATGGCTACACCTTC. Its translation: CASSLASGSNYGYTF.

DNA for the CDR3: TGTGCCAGCAGCACTGCTCAGGGGGGGAACACTGAAGCTTTCTTT. Translated, it gives CASSTAQGGNTEAFF. This sequence joins TRBV7-9 and TRBJ1-1; the match to TRBD1 covers 7 bases. The length of the CDR3 is 15 residues. CDR1 is SEHNR, CDR2 FQNEAQ, per germline (reference sequence). V lost 5 bases, J lost 1 base, and 7 bases stayed unmatched. The complete variable domain, with remaining parts taken from reference TRBV7-9 and TRBJ1-1, reads DTGVSQNPRHKITKRGQNVTFRCDPISEHNRLYWYRQTLGQGPEFLTYFQNEAQLEKSRLLSDRFSAERPKGSFSTLEIQRTEQGDSAMYLCASSTAQGGNTEAFFGQGTRLTVV.

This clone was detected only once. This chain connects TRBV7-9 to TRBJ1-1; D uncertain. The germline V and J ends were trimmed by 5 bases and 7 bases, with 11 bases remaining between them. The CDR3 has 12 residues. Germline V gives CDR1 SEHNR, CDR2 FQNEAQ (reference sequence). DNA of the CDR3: TGTGCCAGCAGCCCAGAGACGGGTGAAGCTTTCTTT. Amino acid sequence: CASSPETGEAFF.

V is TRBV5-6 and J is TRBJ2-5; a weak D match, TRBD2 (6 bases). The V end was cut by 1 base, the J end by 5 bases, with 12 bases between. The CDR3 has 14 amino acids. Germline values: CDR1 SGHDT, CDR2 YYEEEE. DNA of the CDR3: TGTGCCAGCAGCTTGACGGGAGTTCAGGAGACCCAGTACTTC. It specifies CASSLTGVQETQYF.

CDR3 in DNA: TGTGCCAGCAGCTTAGGTCGCGGGGGGGCCCGGGAGCAGTTCTTC. This codes for CASSLGRGGAREQFF. V gene TRBV7-9 combines with J gene TRBJ2-1; 9 bases match TRBD2. Germline values: CDR1 SEHNR, CDR2 FQNEAQ (reference sequence). This CDR3 region has 15 residues. The V and J ends lost 1 base and 10 bases, in that order; junction bases with no gene match: 8.

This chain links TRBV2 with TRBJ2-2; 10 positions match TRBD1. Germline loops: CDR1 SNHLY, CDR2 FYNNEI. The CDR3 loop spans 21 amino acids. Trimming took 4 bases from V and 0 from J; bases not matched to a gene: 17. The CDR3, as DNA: TGTGCCAGCAGTGCCCCCGGGACAGGGGCGACTAGCGAGCCGAACACCGGGGAGCTGTTTTTT. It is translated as CASSAPGTGATSEPNTGELFF.

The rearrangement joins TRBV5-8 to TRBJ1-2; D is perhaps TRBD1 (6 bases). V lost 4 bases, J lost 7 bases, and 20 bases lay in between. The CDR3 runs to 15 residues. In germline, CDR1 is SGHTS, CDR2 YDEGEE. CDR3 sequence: CASSPQPQGWSGYTF. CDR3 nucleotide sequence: TGTGCCAGCAGCCCCCAACCCCAGGGGTGGAGTGGCTACACCTTC. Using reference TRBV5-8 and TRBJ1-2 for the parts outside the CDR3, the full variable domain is EAGVTQSPTHLIKTRGQQATLRCSPISGHTSVYWYQQALGLGLQFLLWYDEGEERNRGNFPPRFSGRQFPNYSSELNVNALELEDSALYLCASSPQPQGWSGYTFGSGTRLTVV.

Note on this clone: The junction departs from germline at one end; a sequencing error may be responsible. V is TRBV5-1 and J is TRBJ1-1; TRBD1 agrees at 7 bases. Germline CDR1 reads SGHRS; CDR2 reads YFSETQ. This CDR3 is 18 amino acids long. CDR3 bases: TGCGCCAGCAGCTCTTCCCGGGACAGAGGAACCCCAAACACTGAGGCTTTCTTT. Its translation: CASSSSRDRGTPNTEAFF.

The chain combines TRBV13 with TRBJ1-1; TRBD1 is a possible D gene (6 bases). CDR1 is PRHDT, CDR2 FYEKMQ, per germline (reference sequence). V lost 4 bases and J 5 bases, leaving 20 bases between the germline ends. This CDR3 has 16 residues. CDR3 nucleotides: TGTGCCAGCAGCTCCATAACAGGGCGCCTGGGGACTGAAGCTTTCTTT. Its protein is CASSSITGRLGTEAFF.

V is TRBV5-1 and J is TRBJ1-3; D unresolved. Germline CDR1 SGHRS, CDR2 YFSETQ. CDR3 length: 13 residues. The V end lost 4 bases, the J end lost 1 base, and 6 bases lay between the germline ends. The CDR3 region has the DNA TGCGCCAGCAGCCCCGGGTCTGGAAACACCATATATTTT. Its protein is CASSPGSGNTIYF.